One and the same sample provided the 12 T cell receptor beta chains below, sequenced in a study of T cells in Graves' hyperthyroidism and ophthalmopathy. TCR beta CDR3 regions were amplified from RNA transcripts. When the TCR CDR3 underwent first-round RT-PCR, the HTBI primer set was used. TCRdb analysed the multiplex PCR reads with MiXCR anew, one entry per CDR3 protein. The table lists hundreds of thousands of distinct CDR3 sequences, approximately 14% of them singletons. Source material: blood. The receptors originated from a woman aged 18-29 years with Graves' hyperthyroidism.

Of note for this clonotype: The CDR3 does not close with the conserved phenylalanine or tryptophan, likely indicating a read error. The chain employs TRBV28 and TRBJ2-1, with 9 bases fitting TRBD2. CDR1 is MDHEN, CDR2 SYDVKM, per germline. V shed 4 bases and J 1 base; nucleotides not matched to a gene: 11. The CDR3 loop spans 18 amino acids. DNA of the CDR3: TGTGCCAGCAGTTCCACCTCGGCTAGCGGGATATCCTACAATGAGCAGTTCTCC. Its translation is CASSSTSASGISYNEQFS.

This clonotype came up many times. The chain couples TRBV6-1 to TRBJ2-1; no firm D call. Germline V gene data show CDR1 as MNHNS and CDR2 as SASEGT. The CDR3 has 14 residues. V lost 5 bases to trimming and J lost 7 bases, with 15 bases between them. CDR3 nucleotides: TGTGCCAGCAGTTCAGTAACGGCCAAGAATGAGCAGTTCTTC. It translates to CASSSVTAKNEQFF.

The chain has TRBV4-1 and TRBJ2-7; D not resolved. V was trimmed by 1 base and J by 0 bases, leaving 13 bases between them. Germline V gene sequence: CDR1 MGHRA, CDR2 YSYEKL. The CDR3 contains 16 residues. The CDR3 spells CASSQGHWTSSYEQYF. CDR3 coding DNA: TGCGCCAGCAGCCAAGGTCACTGGACGAGCTCCTACGAGCAGTACTTC.

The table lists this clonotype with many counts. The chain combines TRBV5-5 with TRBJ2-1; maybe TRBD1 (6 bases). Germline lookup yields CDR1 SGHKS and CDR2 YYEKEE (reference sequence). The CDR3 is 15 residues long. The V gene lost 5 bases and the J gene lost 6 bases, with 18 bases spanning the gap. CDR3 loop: CASRPPGGYFNEQFF. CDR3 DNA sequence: TGTGCCAGCAGACCTCCTGGGGGCTATTTCAATGAGCAGTTCTTC.

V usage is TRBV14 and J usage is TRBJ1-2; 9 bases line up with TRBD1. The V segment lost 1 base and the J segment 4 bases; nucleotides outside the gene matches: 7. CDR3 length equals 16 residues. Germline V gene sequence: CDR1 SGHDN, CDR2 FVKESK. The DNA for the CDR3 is TGTGCCAGCAGCCAAGCTTTGACAGGGGGACTCTATGGCTACACCTTC. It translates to CASSQALTGGLYGYTF.

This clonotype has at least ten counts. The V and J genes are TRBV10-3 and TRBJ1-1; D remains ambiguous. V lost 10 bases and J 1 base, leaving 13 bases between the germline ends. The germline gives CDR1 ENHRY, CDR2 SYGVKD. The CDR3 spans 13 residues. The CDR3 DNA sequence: TGTGCCACTCAAGAGGTGGGGAACACTGAAGCTTTCTTT. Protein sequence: CATQEVGNTEAFF.

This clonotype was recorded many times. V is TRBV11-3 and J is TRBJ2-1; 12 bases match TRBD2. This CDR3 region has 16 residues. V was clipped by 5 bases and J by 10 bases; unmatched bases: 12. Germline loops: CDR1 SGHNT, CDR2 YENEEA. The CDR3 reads CASSMTRGLAGPEQFF. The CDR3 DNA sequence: TGTGCCAGCAGCATGACCAGAGGACTAGCGGGACCCGAGCAGTTCTTC. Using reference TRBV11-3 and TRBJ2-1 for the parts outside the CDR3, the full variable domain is EAGVVQSPRYKIIEKKQPVAFWCNPISGHNTLYWYLQNLGQGPELLIRYENEEAVDDSQLPKDRFSAERLKGVDSTLKIQPAELGDSAVYLCASSMTRGLAGPEQFFGPGTRLTVL.

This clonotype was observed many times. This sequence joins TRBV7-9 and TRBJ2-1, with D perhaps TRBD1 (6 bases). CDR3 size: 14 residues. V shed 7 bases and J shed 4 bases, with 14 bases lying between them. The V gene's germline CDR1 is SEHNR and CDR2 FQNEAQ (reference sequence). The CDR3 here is CASTRAGEYNEQFF. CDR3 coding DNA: TGTGCCAGCACCAGGGCAGGGGAATACAATGAGCAGTTCTTC.

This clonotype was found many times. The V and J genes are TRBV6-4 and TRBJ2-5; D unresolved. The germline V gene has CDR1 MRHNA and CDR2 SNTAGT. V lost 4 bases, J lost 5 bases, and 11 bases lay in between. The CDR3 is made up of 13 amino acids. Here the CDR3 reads CASSADMGETQYF. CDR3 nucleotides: TGTGCCAGCAGTGCCGACATGGGGGAGACCCAGTACTTC.

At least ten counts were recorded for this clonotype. CDR3 nucleotide sequence: TGTGCCATCAGTGAAAGCACAGATACGCAGTATTTT. Translating gives CAISESTDTQYF. This chain joins TRBV10-3 and TRBJ2-3; D call uncertain. CDR1 ENHRY and CDR2 SYGVKD come from the germline V gene. V shed 3 bases and J shed 0 bases, with 1 base lying between them. The CDR3 is 12 residues long.

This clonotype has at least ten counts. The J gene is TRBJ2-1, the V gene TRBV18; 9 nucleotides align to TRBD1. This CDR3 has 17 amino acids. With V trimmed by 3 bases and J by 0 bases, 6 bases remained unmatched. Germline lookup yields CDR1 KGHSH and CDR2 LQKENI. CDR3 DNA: TGTGCCAGCTCACCGCCCGGGACAGGGCGCTCCTACAATGAGCAGTTCTTC. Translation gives CASSPPGTGRSYNEQFF.

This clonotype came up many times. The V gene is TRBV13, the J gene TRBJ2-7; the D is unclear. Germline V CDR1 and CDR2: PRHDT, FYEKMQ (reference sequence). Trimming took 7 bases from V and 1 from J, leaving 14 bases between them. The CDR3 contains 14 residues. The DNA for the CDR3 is TGTGCCAGCACCCTCGCCGCACTATCCTACGAGCAGTACTTC. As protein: CASTLAALSYEQYF.